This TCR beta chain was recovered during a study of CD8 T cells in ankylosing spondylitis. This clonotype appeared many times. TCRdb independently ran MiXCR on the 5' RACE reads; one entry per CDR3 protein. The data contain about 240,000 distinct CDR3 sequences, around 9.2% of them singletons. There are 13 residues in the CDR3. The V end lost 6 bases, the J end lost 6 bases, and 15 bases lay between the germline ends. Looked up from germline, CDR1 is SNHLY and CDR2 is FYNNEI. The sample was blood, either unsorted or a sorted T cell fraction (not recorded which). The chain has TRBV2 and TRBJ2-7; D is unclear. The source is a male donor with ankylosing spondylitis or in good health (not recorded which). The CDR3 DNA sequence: TGTGCCAGCAGCTCTCTGGCTAGACTCGAGCAGTACTTC. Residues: CASSSLARLEQYF.